The sequence of this T cell receptor beta chain was determined in a study of Graves' ophthalmopathy and Graves' hyperthyroidism (dated by TCRdb to 2016 to 2018). In terms of the full investigation: Peripheral blood was collected at initial diagnosis, prior to any treatment. The study used TCR beta repertoire signatures to distinguish Graves' ophthalmopathy from Graves' hyperthyroidism and to predict progression to ophthalmopathy. After sampling, hyperthyroidism patients received methimazole starting at 30 mg daily, and ophthalmopathy patients received high-dose intravenous methylprednisolone. To explore V-J signatures distinguishing ophthalmopathy from hyperthyroidism, a discovery set of under 110 patients (fewer than 45 ophthalmopathy, roughly 60 stable hyperthyroidism) was enrolled. The roughly 100 discovery patients were randomly divided into training and test sets at a 7:3 ratio. T-cell repertoires of thyroid tissue and blood were compared in more than 5 hyperthyroidism patients. In total, approximately 130 blood samples were TCR-sequenced: approximately 42 ophthalmopathy, 75 hyperthyroidism and roughly 17 hyperthyroidism-to-ophthalmopathy patients. An independent validation cohort comprised some 19 hyperthyroidism patients and some 16 patients who later progressed from hyperthyroidism to ophthalmopathy. Broad study findings and their caveats: In cross-validation, the 13-signature model distinguished ophthalmopathy from stable hyperthyroidism with 85% to 90% sensitivity and almost 83% specificity, and in the test set the corresponding values were around 80% and 75%. Sample size was not statistically predetermined, and group allocation was not concealed from the investigators. Most of the expanded thyroid clonotypes with a frequency above 0.001 were also detected in blood, and it was suggested that the thyroid immune response may be reflected by blood repertoires. In validation, the model predicted ophthalmopathy progression with 55% to 71% sensitivity and roughly 78% specificity; more than ten predicted patients were CT-confirmed with GO in a median of approximately 6.2 months.

Ophthalmopathy patients had moderately to severely active disease, Clinical Activity Score of at least 3, NOSPECS grade of at least 4, and disease duration under 3 months. Patients with other autoimmune diseases, uncontrolled infections, pregnancy or lactation were excluded from the study. Diagnosis relied on clinical symptoms, serum thyroxine, TRAb, thyroid ultrasound and orbital computed tomography. PBMCs were isolated from more than 8 ml of fresh peripheral blood by Ficoll-Paque density gradient centrifugation. Total RNA was extracted using Trizol reagent, and RNA quality was checked on an Agilent 2100 Bioanalyzer. For repertoire sequencing, TCR beta CDR3 regions were amplified from RNA transcripts. The first round was an RT-PCR using HTBI primers with the Qiagen OneStep RT-PCR kit, and this first round was followed by a second-round multiplex PCR, then size selection and purification. Sequencing of the libraries was carried out on an Illumina HiSeq2000 in paired-end mode with 100 bp reads. On the authors' methods: SOAPnuke was used for read processing, and reads with adapters, uncalled bases, a mean Phred below 15, or no exact constant-primer or identifier match were discarded. COPE v1.2.5 was used to merge the high-quality paired reads. Unique nucleotide sequences were defined as clonotypes and aligned to IMGT TRB V, D and J references using MiTCR v1.1. The analysis was limited to V-J combinations with a frequency above 0.0001, which together covered roughly 99% of the repertoires. For each V-J combination, a TCR clonal expansion and chaos score was defined as the ratio of F50 clonal expansion to chaos observed in the TCRdist matrix. Features were reduced by Welch's t-statistics and random forest to around 14 V-J combinations, which fed a naive Bayes classifier. The Morisita-Horn index was used to measure how similar the thyroid and blood repertoires were. TCRdb reanalyzed the raw reads on its own, using fastp at Q25 for trimming and MiXCR for clone calling, and kept in-frame beta chains. Each CDR3 protein appears once, grouped with its most common genes and DNA. These V and J calls originate from TCRdb's pipeline instead of the authors' own analysis. This sample lists fewer than 400,000 distinct CDR3 sequences; approximately 20% were detected once. The top ten clonotypes cover around 1.4% of the sample.

Taken from the germline V gene, the CDR1 and CDR2 loops are MDHEN and SYDVKM. At the junction V is shortened by 5 bases and J by 0 bases; bases outside the gene matches: 20. The CDR3 measures 21 amino acids from cysteine to phenylalanine. CDR3 DNA is the only sequence kept; it has 63 bases, read in frame from the first base. In its sample, this clonotype was seen many times. The target of this receptor is not known. Base qualities are not at hand, and no much larger clone is one base apart. The V and J genes are TRBV28 and TRBJ1-3, with 9 middle bases fitting TRBD1. The sequenced sample was peripheral blood. This TCR was recovered from a young woman with Graves' ophthalmopathy. Donor details come from another sample of the same person, matched by shared clones. The DNA sequence is as follows: TGTGCCAGCAGTCCAGGACTTCTACCTTTCGACAGGGGGTCCTCTGGAAACACCATATATTTT. It is translated as CASSPGLLPFDRGSSGNTIYF.